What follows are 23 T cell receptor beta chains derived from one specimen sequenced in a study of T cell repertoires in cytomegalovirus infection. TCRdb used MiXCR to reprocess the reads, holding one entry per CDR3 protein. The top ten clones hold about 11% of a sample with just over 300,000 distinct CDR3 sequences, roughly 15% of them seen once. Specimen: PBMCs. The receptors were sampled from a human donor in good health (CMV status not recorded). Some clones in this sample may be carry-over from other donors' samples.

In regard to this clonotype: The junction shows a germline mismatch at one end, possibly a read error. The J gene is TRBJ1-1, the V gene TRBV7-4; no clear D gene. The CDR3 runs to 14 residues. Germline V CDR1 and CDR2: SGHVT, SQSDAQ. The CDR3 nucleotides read TGTTCCAGCAGCGGGATGGCCATGAACACTGAAGCTTTCTTT. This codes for CSSSGMAMNTEAFF.

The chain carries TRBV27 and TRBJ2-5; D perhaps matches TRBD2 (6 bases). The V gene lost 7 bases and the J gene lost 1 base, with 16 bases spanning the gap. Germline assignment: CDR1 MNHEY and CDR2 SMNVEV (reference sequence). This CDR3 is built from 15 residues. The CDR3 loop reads CASKPRGSGQETQYF. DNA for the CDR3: TGTGCCAGCAAGCCCCGAGGTAGCGGCCAAGAGACCCAGTACTTC.

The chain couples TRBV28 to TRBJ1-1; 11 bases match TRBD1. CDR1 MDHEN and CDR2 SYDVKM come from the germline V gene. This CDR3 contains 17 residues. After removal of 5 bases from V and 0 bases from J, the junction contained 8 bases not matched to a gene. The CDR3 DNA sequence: TGTGCCAGCAGTCCACTCCGGGACAGGGGGATGAACACTGAAGCTTTCTTT. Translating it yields CASSPLRDRGMNTEAFF.

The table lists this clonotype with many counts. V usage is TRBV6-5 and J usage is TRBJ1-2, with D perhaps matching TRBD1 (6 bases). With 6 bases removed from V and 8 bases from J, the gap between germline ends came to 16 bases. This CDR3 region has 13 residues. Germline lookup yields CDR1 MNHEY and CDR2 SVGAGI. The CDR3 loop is CASRETGSFGYTF. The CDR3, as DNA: TGTGCCAGCAGGGAAACAGGGTCGTTCGGCTACACCTTC.

The chain's CDR3 is CSARVFIGGMVGNEQFF. DNA of the CDR3: TGCAGTGCTAGAGTTTTTATAGGGGGCATGGTTGGGAATGAGCAGTTCTTC. This chain links TRBV20-1 with TRBJ2-1; 7 nucleotides match TRBD1. The CDR3 covers 17 residues. V was pared by 1 base and J by 7 bases, with 16 bases of the junction left unmatched. Per the germline V gene, CDR1 is DFQATT and CDR2 is SNEGSKA (reference sequence).

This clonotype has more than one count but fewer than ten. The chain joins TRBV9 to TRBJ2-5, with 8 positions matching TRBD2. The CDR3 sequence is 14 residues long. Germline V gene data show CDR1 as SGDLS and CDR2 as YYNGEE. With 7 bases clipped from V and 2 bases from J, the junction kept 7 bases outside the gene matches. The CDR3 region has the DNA TGTGCCAGCGGAGCGGGGGCAATACAAGAGACCCAGTACTTC. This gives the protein CASGAGAIQETQYF.

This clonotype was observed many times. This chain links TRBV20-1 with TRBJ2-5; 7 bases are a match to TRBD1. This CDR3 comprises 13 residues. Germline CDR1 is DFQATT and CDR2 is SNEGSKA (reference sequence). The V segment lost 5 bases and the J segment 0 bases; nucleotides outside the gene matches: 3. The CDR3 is CSAGGQNQETQYF. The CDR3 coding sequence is TGCAGTGCTGGGGGACAGAACCAAGAGACCCAGTACTTC.

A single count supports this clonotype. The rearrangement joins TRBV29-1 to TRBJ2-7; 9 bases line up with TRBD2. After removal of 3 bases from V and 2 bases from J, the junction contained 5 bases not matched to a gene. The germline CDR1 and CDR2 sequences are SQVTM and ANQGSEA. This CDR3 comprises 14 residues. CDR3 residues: CSVDGLAGTYEQYF. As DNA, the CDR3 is TGCAGCGTTGACGGGCTAGCGGGGACCTACGAGCAGTACTTC.

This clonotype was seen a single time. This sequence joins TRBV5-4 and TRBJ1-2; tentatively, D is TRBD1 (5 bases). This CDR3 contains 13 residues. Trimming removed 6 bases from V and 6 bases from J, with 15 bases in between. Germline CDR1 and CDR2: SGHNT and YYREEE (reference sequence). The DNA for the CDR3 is TGTGCCAGCAACCGCCCCCCGGGGGATGGCTACACCTTC. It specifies CASNRPPGDGYTF.

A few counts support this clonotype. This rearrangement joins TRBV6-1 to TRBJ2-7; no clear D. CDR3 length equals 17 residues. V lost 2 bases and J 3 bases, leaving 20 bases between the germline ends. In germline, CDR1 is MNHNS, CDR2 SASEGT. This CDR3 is CASSEMLGSTDGYEQYF. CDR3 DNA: TGTGCCAGCAGTGAAATGCTGGGGTCGACGGATGGCTACGAGCAGTACTTC.

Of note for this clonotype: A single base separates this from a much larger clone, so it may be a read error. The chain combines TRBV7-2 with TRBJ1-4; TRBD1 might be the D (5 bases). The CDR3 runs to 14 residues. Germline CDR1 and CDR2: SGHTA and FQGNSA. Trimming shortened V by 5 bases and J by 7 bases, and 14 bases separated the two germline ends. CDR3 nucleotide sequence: TGTGCCAGCAGCCGACCCCAGGGATGTGAAAAACTGTTTTTT. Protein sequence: CASSRPQGCEKLFF.

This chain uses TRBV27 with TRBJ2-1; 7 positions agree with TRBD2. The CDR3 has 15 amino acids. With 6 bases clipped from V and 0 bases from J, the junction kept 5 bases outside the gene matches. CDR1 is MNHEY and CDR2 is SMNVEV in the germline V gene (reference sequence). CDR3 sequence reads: CASRWLAVSYNEQFF. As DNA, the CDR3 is TGTGCCAGCAGGTGGCTAGCGGTCTCCTACAATGAGCAGTTCTTC.

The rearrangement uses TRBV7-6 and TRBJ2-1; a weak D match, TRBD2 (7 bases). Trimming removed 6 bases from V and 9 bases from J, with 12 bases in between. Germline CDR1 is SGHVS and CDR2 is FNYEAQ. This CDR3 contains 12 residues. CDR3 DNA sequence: TGTGCCAGCAGTGAAGGGGGGGGTGAGCAGTTCTTC. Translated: CASSEGGGEQFF.

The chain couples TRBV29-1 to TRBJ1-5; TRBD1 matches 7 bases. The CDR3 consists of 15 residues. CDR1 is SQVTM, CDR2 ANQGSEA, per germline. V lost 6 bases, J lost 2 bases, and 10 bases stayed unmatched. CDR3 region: CSVPGGPGGNQPQHF. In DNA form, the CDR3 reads TGCAGCGTCCCAGGGGGTCCGGGTGGCAATCAGCCCCAGCATTTT.

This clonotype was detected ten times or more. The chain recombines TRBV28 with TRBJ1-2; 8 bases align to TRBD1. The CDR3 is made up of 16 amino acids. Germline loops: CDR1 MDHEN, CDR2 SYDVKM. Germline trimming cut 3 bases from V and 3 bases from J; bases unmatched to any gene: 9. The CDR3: CASSFATGESYYGYTF. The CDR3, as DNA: TGTGCCAGCAGTTTCGCGACAGGGGAAAGTTACTATGGCTACACCTTC.

CDR3 protein: CASSPREGISNQPQHF. The CDR3 DNA sequence: TGTGCCAGCTCACCAAGGGAGGGTATTAGCAATCAGCCCCAGCATTTT. The chain recombines TRBV18 with TRBJ1-5; D remains ambiguous. The CDR3 has 16 residues. The germline V gene has CDR1 KGHSH and CDR2 LQKENI. V was pared by 2 bases and J by 0 bases, with 11 bases between.

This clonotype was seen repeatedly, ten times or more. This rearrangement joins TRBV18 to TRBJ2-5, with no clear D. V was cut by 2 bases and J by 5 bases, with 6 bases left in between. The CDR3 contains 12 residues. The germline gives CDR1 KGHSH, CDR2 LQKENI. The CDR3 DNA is TGTGCCAGCTCACCATCCCGCGAGACCCAGTACTTC. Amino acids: CASSPSRETQYF.

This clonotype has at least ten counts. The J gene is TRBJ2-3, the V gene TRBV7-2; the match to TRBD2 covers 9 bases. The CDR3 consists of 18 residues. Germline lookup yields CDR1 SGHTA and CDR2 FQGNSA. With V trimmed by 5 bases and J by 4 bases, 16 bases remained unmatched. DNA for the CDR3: TGTGCCAGCAGCCGATATCTGACTAGCGGAAACCGAGCAGATACGCAGTATTTT. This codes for CASSRYLTSGNRADTQYF. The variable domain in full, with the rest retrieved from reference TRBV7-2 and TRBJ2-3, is GAGVSQSPSNKVTEKGKDVELRCDPISGHTALYWYRQSLGQGLEFLIYFQGNSAPDKSGLPSDRFSAERTGGSVSTLTIQRTQQEDSAVYLCASSRYLTSGNRADTQYFGPGTRLTVL.

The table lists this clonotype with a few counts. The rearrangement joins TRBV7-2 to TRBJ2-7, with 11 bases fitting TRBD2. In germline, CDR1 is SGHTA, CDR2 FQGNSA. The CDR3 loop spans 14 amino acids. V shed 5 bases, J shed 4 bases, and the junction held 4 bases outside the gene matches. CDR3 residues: CASSHSGGAYEQYF. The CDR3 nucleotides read TGTGCCAGCAGCCATAGCGGGGGGGCGTACGAGCAGTACTTC. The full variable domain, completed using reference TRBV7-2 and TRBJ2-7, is GAGVSQSPSNKVTEKGKDVELRCDPISGHTALYWYRQSLGQGLEFLIYFQGNSAPDKSGLPSDRFSAERTGGSVSTLTIQRTQQEDSAVYLCASSHSGGAYEQYFGPGTRLTVT.

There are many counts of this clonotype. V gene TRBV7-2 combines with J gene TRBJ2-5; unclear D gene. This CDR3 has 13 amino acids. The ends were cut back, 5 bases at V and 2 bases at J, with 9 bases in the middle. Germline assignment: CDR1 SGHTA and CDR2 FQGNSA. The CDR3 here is CASSREPQETQYF. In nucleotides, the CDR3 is TGTGCCAGCAGCCGTGAACCACAAGAGACCCAGTACTTC.

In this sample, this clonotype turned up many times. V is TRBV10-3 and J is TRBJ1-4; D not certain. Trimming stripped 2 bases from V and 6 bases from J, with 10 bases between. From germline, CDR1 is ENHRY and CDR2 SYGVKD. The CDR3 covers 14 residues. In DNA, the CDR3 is TGTGCCATCAGTGAGATCTGGGAGCATGAAAAACTGTTTTTT. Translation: CAISEIWEHEKLFF.

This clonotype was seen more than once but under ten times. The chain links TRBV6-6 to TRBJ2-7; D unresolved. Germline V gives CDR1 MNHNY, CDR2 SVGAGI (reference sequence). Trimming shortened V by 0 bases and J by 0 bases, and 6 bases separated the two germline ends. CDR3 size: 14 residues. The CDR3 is CASSYSANSYEQYF. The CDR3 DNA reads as TGTGCCAGCAGTTACTCAGCAAACTCCTACGAGCAGTACTTC.

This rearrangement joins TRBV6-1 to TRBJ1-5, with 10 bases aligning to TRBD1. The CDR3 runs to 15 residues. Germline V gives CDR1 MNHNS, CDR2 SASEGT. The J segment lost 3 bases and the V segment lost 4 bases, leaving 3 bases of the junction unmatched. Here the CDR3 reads CASSGGTGDNQPQHF. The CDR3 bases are TGTGCCAGCAGTGGCGGGACAGGGGACAATCAGCCCCAGCATTTT.